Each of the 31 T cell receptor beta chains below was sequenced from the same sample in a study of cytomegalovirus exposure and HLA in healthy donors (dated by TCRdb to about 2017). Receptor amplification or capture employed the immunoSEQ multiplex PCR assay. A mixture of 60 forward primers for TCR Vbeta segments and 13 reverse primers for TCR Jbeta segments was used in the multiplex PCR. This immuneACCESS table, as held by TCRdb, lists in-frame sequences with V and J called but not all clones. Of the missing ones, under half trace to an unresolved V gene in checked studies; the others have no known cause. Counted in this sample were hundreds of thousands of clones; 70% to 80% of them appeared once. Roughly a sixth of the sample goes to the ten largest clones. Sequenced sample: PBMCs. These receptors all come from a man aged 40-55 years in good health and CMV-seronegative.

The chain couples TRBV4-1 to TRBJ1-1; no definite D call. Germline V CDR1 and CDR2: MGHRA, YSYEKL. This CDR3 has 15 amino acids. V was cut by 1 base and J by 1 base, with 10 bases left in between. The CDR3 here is CASSQGREWNTEAFF. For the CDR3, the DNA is TGCGCCAGCAGCCAAGGGAGGGAATGGAACACTGAAGCTTTCTTT.

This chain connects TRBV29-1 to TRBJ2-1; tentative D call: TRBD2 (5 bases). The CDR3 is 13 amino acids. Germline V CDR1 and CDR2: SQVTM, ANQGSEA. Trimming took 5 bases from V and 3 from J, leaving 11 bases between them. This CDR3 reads CSVSGSHYNEQFF. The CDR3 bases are TGCAGCGTTTCGGGAAGCCACTACAATGAGCAGTTCTTC.

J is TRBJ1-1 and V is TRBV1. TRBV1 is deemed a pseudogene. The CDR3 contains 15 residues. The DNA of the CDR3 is TGCACCAGCAGCCAAGATCGGGGGGATTTCTGTGAAGCTTTCTTT. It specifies CTSSQDRGDFCEAFF.

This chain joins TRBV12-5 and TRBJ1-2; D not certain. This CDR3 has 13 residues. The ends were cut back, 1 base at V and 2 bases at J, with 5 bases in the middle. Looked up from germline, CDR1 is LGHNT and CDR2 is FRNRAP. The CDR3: CASGLDSNYGYTF. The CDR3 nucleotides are TGTGCTAGTGGTTTGGACAGCAACTATGGCTACACCTTC.

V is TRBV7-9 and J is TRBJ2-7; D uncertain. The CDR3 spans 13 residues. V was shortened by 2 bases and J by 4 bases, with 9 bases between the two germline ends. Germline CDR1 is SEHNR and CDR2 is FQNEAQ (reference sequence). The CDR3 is CASSLPPGYEQYF. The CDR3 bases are TGTGCCAGCAGCTTACCCCCCGGTTACGAGCAGTACTTC.

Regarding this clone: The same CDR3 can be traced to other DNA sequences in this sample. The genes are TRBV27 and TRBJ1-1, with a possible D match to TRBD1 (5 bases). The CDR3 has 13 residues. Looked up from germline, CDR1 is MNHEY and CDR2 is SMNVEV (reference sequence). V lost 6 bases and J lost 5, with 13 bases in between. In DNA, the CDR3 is TGTGCCAGCAGCCCGGGGGGGATTACTGAAGCTTTCTTT. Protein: CASSPGGITEAFF.

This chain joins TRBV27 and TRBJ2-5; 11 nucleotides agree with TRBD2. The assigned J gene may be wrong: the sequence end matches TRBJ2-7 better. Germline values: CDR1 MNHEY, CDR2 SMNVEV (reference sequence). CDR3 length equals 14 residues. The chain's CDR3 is CASSPGTSGYEQYF. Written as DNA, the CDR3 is TGTGCCAGCAGTCCCGGGACTAGCGGCTACGAGCAGTACTTC.

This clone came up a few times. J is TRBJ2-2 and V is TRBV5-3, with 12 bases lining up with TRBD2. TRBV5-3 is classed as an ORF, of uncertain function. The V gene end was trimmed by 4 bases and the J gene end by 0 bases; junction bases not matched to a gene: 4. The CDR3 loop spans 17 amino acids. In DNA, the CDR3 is TGTGCCAGAAGCCAAACTAGCGGGAGGTCGAACACCGGGGAGCTGTTTTTT. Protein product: CARSQTSGRSNTGELFF.

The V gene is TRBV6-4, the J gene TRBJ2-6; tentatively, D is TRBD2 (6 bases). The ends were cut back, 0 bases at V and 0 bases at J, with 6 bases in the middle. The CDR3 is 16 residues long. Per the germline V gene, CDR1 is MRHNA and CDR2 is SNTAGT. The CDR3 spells CASSDSRGSGANVLTF. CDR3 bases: TGTGCCAGCAGTGACTCGCGGGGCTCTGGGGCCAACGTCCTGACTTTC.

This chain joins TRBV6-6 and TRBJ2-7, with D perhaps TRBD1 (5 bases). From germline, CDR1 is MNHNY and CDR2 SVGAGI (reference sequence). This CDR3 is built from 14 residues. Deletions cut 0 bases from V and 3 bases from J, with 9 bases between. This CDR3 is CASSYSDRSYEQYF. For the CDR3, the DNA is TGTGCCAGCAGTTACTCCGACAGAAGCTACGAGCAGTACTTC.

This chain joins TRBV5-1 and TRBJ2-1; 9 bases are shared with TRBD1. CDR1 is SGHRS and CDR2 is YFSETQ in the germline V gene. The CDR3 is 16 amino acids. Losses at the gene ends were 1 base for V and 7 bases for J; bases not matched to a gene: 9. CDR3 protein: CASSLQPGQGGNEQFF. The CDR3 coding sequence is TGCGCCAGCAGCTTGCAACCGGGACAGGGCGGAAATGAGCAGTTCTTC.

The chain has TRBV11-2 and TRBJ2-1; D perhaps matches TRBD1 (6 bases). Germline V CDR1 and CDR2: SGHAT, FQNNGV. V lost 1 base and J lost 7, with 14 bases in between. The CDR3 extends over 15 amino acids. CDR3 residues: CASSLGGRHGNEQFF. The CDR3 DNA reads TGTGCCAGCAGCTTAGGGGGGCGGCATGGAAATGAGCAGTTCTTC.

CDR3 nucleotide sequence: TGTGCCAGCAGCTTAGATTATAGGGGTGACGTAGCTTTCTTT. Protein sequence: CASSLDYRGDVAFF. The V and J genes are TRBV11-2 and TRBJ1-1, with D possibly TRBD1 on 5 matching bases. This CDR3 is built from 14 residues. Trimming took 0 bases from V and 10 from J, leaving 15 bases between them. Germline CDR1 is SGHAT and CDR2 is FQNNGV.

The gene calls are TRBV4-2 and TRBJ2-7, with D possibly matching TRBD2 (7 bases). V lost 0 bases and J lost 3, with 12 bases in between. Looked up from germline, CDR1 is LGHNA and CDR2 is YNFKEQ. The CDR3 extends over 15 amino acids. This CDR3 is CASSQDRRGHYEQYF. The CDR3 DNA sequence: TGTGCCAGCAGCCAAGATAGGCGGGGGCACTACGAGCAGTACTTC.

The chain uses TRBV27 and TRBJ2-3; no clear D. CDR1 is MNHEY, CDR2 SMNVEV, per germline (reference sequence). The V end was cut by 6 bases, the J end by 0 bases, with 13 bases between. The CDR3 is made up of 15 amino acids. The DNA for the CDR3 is TGTGCCAGCAGGACCCTTTCGGGTAGCACAGATACGCAGTATTTT. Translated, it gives CASRTLSGSTDTQYF.

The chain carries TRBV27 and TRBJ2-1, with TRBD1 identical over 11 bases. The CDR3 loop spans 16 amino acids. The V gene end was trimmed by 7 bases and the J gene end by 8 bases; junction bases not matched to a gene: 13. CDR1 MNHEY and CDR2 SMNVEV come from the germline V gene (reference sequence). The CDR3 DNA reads TGTGCCAGCAATACCGGGACAGGGGGTTTGTTAGATGAGCAGTTCTTC. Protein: CASNTGTGGLLDEQFF.

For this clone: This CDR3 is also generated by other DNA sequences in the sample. This chain's CDR3 is CASSQDLAGAYEQYF. The CDR3 DNA sequence: TGTGCCAGCAGCCAAGATTTAGCGGGCGCCTACGAGCAGTACTTC. The chain employs TRBV4-2 and TRBJ2-7; 7 bases are a match to TRBD2. V trimming: 0 bases; J trimming: 2 bases; junction bases outside the gene matches: 4. Germline loops: CDR1 LGHNA, CDR2 YNFKEQ. The CDR3 loop spans 15 amino acids.

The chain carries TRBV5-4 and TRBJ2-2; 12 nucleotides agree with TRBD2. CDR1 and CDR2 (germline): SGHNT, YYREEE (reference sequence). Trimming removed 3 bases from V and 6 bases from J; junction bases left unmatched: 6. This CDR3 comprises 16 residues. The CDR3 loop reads CASSSTSGSFPGELFF. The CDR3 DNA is TGTGCCAGCAGCTCGACTAGCGGGAGCTTCCCCGGGGAGCTGTTTTTT.

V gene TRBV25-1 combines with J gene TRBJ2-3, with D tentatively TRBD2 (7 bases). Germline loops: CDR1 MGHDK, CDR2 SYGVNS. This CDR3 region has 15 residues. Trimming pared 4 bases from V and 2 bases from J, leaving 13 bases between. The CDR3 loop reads CASSVRGAPTDTQYF. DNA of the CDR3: TGTGCCAGCAGTGTACGGGGGGCCCCCACAGATACGCAGTATTTT.

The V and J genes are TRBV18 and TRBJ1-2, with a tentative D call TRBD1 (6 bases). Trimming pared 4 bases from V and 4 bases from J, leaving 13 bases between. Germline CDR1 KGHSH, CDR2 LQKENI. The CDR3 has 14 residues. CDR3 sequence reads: CASSQPGHSYGYTF. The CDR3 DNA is TGTGCCAGCTCACAACCGGGACACAGCTATGGCTACACCTTC.

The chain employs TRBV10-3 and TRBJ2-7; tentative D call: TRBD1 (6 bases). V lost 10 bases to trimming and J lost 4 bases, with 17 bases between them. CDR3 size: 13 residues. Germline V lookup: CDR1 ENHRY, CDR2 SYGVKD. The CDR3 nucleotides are TGTGCCACTACACAGGGCTCGGGGTACGAGCAGTACTTC. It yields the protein CATTQGSGYEQYF.

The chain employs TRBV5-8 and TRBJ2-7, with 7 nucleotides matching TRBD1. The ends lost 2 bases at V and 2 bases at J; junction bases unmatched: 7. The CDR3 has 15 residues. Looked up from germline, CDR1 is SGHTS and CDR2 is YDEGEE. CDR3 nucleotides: TGTGCCAGCAGCTTCCGGGACACAGGGGCCTACGAGCAGTACTTC. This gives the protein CASSFRDTGAYEQYF. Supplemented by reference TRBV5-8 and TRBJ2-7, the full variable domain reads EAGVTQSPTHLIKTRGQQATLRCSPISGHTSVYWYQQALGLGLQFLLWYDEGEERNRGNFPPRFSGRQFPNYSSELNVNALELEDSALYLCASSFRDTGAYEQYFGPGTRLTVT.

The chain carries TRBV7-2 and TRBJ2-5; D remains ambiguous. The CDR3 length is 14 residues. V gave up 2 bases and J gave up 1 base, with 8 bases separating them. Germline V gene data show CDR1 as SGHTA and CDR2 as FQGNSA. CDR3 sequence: CASSLLNSQETQYF. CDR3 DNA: TGTGCCAGCAGCTTATTGAACAGCCAAGAGACCCAGTACTTC.

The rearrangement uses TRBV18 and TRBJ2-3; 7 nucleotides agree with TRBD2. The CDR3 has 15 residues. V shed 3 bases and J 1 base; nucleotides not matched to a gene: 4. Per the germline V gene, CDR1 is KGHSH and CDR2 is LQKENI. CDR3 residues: CASSPTLAGTDTQYF. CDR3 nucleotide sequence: TGTGCCAGCTCACCTACCCTAGCGGGCACAGATACGCAGTATTTT.

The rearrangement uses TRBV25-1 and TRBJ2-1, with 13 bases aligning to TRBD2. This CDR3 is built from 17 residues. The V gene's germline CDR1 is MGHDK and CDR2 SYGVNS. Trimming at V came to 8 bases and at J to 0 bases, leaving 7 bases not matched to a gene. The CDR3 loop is CASARLAGGPSYNEQFF. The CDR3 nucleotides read TGTGCCAGCGCCCGACTAGCGGGAGGTCCCTCCTACAATGAGCAGTTCTTC. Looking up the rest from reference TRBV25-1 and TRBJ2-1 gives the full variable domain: EADIYQTPRYLVIGTGKKITLECSQTMGHDKMYWYQQDPGMELHLIHYSYGVNSTEKGDLSSESTVSRIRTEHFPLTLESARPSHTSQYLCASARLAGGPSYNEQFFGPGTRLTVL.

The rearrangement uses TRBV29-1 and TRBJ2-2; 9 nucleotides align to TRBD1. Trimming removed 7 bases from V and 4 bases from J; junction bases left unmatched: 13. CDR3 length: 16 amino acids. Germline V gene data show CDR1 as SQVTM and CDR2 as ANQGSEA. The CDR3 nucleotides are TGCAGCGACGGACAGGGGCCGGGACTCCCCACCGGGGAGCTGTTTTTT. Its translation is CSDGQGPGLPTGELFF.

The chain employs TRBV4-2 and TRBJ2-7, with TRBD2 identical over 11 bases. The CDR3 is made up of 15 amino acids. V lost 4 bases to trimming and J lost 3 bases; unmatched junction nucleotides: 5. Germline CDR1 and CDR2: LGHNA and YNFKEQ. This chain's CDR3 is CASSPLSGGVYEQYF. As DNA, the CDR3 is TGTGCCAGCAGCCCTCTTAGCGGGGGGGTCTACGAGCAGTACTTC.

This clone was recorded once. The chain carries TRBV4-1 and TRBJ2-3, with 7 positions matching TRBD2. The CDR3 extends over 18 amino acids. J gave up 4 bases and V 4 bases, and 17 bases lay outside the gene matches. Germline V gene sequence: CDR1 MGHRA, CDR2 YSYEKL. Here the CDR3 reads CASSPLRGGIDLADTQYF. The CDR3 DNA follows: TGCGCCAGCAGCCCCCTACGCGGGGGAATCGACTTGGCAGATACGCAGTATTTT.

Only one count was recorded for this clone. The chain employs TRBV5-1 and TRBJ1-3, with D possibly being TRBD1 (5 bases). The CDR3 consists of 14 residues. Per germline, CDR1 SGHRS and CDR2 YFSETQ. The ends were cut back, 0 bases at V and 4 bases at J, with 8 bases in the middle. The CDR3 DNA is TGCGCCAGCAGCTTGGGGCAGGGAGGAAACACCATATATTTT. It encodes CASSLGQGGNTIYF.

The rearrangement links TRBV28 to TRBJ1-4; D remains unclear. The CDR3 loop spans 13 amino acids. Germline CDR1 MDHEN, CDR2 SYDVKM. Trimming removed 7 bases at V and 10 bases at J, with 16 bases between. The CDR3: CASNSPIESKLFF. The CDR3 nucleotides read TGTGCCAGCAATTCTCCTATTGAATCAAAACTGTTTTTT.

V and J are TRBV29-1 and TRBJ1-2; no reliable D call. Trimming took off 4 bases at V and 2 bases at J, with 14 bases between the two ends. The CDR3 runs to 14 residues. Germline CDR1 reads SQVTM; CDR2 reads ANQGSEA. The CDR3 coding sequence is TGCAGCGTTGGTCAGTCGTCCATCAACTATGGCTACACCTTC. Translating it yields CSVGQSSINYGYTF.